Listed below are T cell receptor beta chains from one sample, sequenced in a study of blood T cell repertoires in COVID-19. Repertoires were generated with immunoSEQ multiplex PCR, while TCRdb's copy carries only in-frame clones and drops some. The sample lists nearly 350,000 clones, 85% to 90% occurring once. The specimen sequenced was peripheral blood. All receptors come from a woman in her seventies with COVID-19, enrolled during active disease. The CDR3 runs from the conserved cysteine through the conserved F or W. A D gene is named only where the DNA matches it firmly. Not every row has a clone size; where given, it reads once, few, many or a size class.

>TRBV24-1|TRBJ2-2|TRBD2|NA
CATTGGGLDTGELFF
TGTGCCACCACCGGGGGGGGGCTCGACACCGGGGAGCTGTTTTTT
>TRBV7-2|TRBJ2-3|NA|NA
CASSFGMTGKSDTQYF
TGTGCCAGCAGCTTTGGGATGACGGGGAAATCGGATACGCAGTATTTT
>TRBV7-2|TRBJ2-1|NA|NA
CASRKSPAANEQFF
TGTGCCAGCAGGAAGTCCCCAGCAGCGAATGAGCAGTTCTTC
>TRBV19|TRBJ1-1|NA|NA
CASSLGTPNTEAFF
TGTGCCAGTAGTCTCGGGACACCAAACACTGAAGCTTTCTTT
>TRBV5-4|TRBJ1-4|TRBD1|NA
CASSSTTGGGNEKLFF
TGTGCCAGCAGCTCTACGACAGGGGGTGGGAATGAAAAACTGTTTTTT
>TRBV7-2|TRBJ1-2|NA|NA
CASSLRTSGGYTF
TGTGCCAGCAGCTTGAGAACCAGCGGGGGCTACACCTTC
>TRBV2|TRBJ1-1|NA|NA
CASSETRVGTEAFF
TGTGCCAGCAGTGAGACCAGGGTGGGCACTGAAGCTTTCTTT
>TRBV2|TRBJ1-3|NA|NA
CASSVISGNTIYF
TGTGCCAGCAGTGTTATCTCTGGAAACACCATATATTTT
>TRBV4-2|TRBJ2-2|TRBD1|NA
CASSPRTGGDTGELFF
TGTGCCAGCAGCCCGCGGACAGGGGGGGACACCGGGGAGCTGTTTTTT
>TRBV15|TRBJ1-5|NA|NA
CATSNRNQPQHF
TGTGCCACCAGCAACCGGAATCAGCCCCAGCATTTT
>TRBV12-3/TRBV12-4|TRBJ1-3|NA|NA
CASSLQGNTIYF
TGTGCCAGCAGTCTACAGGGAAACACCATATATTTT
>TRBV28|TRBJ1-4|NA|NA
CASSLFRRVDEKLFF
TGTGCCAGCAGTTTATTTCGGCGGGTCGATGAAAAACTGTTTTTT
>TRBV2|TRBJ1-5|NA|NA
CASTGDNQPQHF
TGTGCCAGCACGGGAGACAATCAGCCCCAGCATTTT
>TRBV3-1/TRBV3-2|TRBJ2-5|TRBD1|NA
CASSQAGTGGKSQYF
TGTGCCAGCAGCCAAGCCGGGACAGGGGGTAAGTCCCAGTACTTC
>TRBV5-6|TRBJ1-1|NA|NA
CASRLGWLGGGGAFF
TGTGCCAGCAGACTGGGCTGGCTCGGCGGAGGTGGAGCTTTCTTT
>TRBV10-3|TRBJ1-1|NA|NA
CAISATRQWRDTEAFF
TGTGCCATCAGTGCCACCCGTCAGTGGAGGGACACTGAAGCTTTCTTT
>TRBV30|TRBJ1-4|TRBD1|NA
CAWSGQGGLNEKLFF
TGTGCCTGGAGTGGACAGGGTGGCCTTAATGAAAAACTGTTTTTT
>TRBV7-2|TRBJ1-5|TRBD1|NA
CASSLRTGENQPQHF
TGTGCCAGCAGCTTGAGGACAGGCGAAAATCAGCCCCAGCATTTT
>TRBV6-1|TRBJ2-3|TRBD1|NA
CASSDLVGDSGTDTQYF
TGTGCCAGCAGTGATCTGGTAGGGGACAGCGGCACAGATACGCAGTATTTT
>TRBV28|TRBJ1-2|TRBD1|NA
CASTQGGYYGYTF
TGTGCCAGCACTCAAGGGGGCTACTATGGCTACACCTTC
>TRBV11-1|TRBJ2-3|NA|NA
CASSLLLASTDTQYF
TGTGCCAGCAGCTTACTACTAGCAAGCACAGATACGCAGTATTTT
>TRBV7-2|TRBJ1-5|NA|once
CASSLAREEPQHF
TGTGCCAGCAGCTTAGCGAGGGAGGAGCCCCAGCATTTT
>TRBV11-1|TRBJ2-7|TRBD1|NA
CASSSGQGYSYEQYF
TGTGCCAGCAGCTCCGGACAGGGATACTCCTACGAGCAGTACTTC
>TRBV5-1|TRBJ2-3|TRBD2|NA
CASSLAASGGKDTQYF
TGCGCCAGCAGCTTGGCCGCCAGCGGGGGAAAAGATACGCAGTATTTT
>TRBV2|TRBJ2-5|TRBD2|NA
CASSGQSAGGETQYF
TGTGCCAGCAGTGGCCAGTCTGCGGGAGGAGAGACCCAGTACTTC
>TRBV7-8|TRBJ1-1|NA|NA
CASTVLGRGIGAFF
TGTGCCAGCACGGTATTAGGGCGGGGCATTGGCGCTTTCTTT
>TRBV27|TRBJ2-1|TRBD2|NA
CASSRLGLVYNEQFF
TGTGCCAGCAGTCGACTGGGACTAGTGTACAATGAGCAGTTCTTC
>TRBV6-5|TRBJ2-5|TRBD2|NA
CASSYVTSGVRETQYF
TGTGCCAGCAGTTACGTGACTAGCGGGGTCCGAGAGACCCAGTACTTC